The TCR beta chain described here comes from a study of T cell responses to AZD1222 COVID-19 vaccine. The V gene's germline CDR1 is WSHSY and CDR2 SAAADI. The CDR3 runs 14 residues. Trimming removed 2 bases from V and 8 bases from J, with 12 bases in between. Data came from immunoSEQ multiplex PCR; TCRdb stores just in-frame clones and leaves some out. The repertoire holds approximately 110,000 clones, roughly nine tenths seen once, with approximately 4% in the top ten. The sequence was collected from an adult in good health. This sequence joins TRBV10-2 and TRBJ1-4; the D is unclear. The sequencing used peripheral blood, collected on day 0 of AZD1222 vaccination. CDR3 in amino acids: CASSEMGAGEKLFF. The CDR3 DNA follows: TGCGCCAGCAGTGAGATGGGAGCTGGGGAAAAACTGTTTTTT.